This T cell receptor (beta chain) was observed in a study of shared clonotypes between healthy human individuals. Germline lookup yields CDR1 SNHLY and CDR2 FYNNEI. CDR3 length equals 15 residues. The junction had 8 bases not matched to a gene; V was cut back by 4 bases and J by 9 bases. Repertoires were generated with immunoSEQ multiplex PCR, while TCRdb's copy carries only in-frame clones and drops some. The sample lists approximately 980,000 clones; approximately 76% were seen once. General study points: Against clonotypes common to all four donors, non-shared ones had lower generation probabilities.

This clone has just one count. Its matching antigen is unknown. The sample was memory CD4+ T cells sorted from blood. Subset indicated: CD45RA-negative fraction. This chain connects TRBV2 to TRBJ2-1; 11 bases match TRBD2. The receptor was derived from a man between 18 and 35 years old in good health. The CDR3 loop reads CASSVTVAGGTEQFF. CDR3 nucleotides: TGTGCCAGCAGTGTAACGGTAGCGGGAGGGACTGAGCAGTTCTTC.